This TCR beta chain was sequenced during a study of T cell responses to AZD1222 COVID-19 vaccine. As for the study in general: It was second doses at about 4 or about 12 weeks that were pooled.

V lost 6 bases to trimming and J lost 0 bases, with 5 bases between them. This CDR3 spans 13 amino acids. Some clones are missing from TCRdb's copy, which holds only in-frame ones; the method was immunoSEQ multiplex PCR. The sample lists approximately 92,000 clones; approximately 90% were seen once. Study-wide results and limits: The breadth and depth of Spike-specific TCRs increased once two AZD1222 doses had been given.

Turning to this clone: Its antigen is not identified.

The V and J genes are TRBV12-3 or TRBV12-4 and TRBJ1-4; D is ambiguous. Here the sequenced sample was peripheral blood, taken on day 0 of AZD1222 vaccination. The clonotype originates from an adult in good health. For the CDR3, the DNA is TGTGCCAGCAGCCCCGCAACTAATGAAAAACTGTTTTTT. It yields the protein CASSPATNEKLFF.